This T cell receptor beta chain originates from a study of T cells after yellow fever vaccination. A few counts support this clonotype. Its specificity is not known. The TCR cDNA carried a universal primer site and UMIs from 5'RACE template switching. In TCRdb, the 5' RACE reads were re-called with MiXCR into one record per CDR3 protein. The sample contains 95,000 to 150,000 distinct CDR3 sequences, around 15% of which appear only once. Study-level findings and limits: Most clones from primary vaccination resurfaced after the booster (around 95% CD4, less than 90% CD8). Researchers cautioned that FACS-sorted repertoires could harbor abundant clonotypes contaminating from the bulk population.

Germline assignment: CDR1 LGHNA and CDR2 YSLEER. The CDR3 covers 16 residues. The V and J ends lost 4 bases and 4 bases respectively, with 18 bases between them. The chain recombines TRBV4-3 with TRBJ2-3; D possibly corresponds to TRBD2 (5 bases). This sample comprised CD8+ T cells sorted from PBMCs, obtained 5 days after the yellow fever booster vaccination. The sequence derives from a man between 18 and 35 years old who received the YFV17D yellow fever vaccine. The CDR3, as DNA: TGCGCCAGCAGCCTAAACCCGGGGAGCGAATCAGATACGCAGTATTTT. The encoded protein is CASSLNPGSESDTQYF.